The 10 T cell receptor beta chains presented below share a single source sample, sequenced in a study of OX40 agonist ivuxolimab in advanced cancers. The assay was immunoSEQ multiplex PCR, and TCRdb's table has in-frame clones only and misses some. The repertoire includes tens of thousands of clones, 81% of them detected once, and roughly 5.3% sits in the top ten. The sequenced sample was CD4+ or CD8+ T cells sorted from blood, obtained in a trial of the OX40 agonist ivuxolimab. The receptor set was obtained from an adult with an advanced solid tumor such as melanoma, head and neck, liver or kidney cancer.

The gene calls are TRBV7-8 and TRBJ2-6, with D tentatively TRBD2 (5 bases). The CDR3 runs to 15 residues. CDR1 is SGHVS, CDR2 FQNEAQ, per germline. The ends were cut back, 7 bases at V and 2 bases at J, with 12 bases in the middle. The CDR3 here is CASTLDGTGANVLTF. CDR3 DNA: TGTGCCAGCACCCTAGACGGGACTGGGGCCAACGTCCTGACTTTC.

The chain uses TRBV5-5 and TRBJ1-5; no clear D. The germline V gene has CDR1 SGHKS and CDR2 YYEKEE (reference sequence). CDR3 size: 15 residues. Trimming pared 1 base from V and 4 bases from J, leaving 12 bases between. In DNA, the CDR3 is TGTGCCAGCAGCTTGTCGCCAGGAGCAAATCAGCCCCAGCATTTT. This codes for CASSLSPGANQPQHF.

This clone appeared once. The chain employs TRBV9 and TRBJ2-3; TRBD2 agrees at 13 bases. The germline CDR1 and CDR2 sequences are SGDLS and YYNGEE. This CDR3 has 20 amino acids. V was pared by 4 bases and J by 0 bases, with 14 bases of the junction left unmatched. The DNA for the CDR3 is TGTGCCAGCAGCCTCCAGCCCACTAGCGGGAGGGCCGGGAGCACAGATACGCAGTATTTT. It translates to CASSLQPTSGRAGSTDTQYF.

The V and J genes are TRBV21-1 and TRBJ1-5; the D segment call TRBD1 is taken from the table without a DNA check. TRBV21-1 is shown as a pseudogene. The CDR3 loop spans 22 amino acids. CDR3 protein: CASSGQTGGVTTNWYSNQPQHF. DNA of the CDR3: TGTGCCAGCAGCGGCCAGACAGGGGGCGTAACCACCAACTGGTATAGCAATCAGCCCCAGCATTTT.

The chain employs TRBV11-3 and TRBJ1-5; D is possibly TRBD1 (5 bases). Germline values: CDR1 SGHNT, CDR2 YENEEA. The CDR3 totals 15 residues. Trimming shortened V by 5 bases and J by 2 bases, and 13 bases separated the two germline ends. As DNA, the CDR3 is TGTGCCAGCAGCCAGCAGGGCTTCCGCAATCAGCCCCAGCATTTT. This translates into CASSQQGFRNQPQHF.

This clone turned up a few times. The chain uses TRBV7-9 and TRBJ1-1; possibly TRBD1 for D (6 bases). The V gene's germline CDR1 is SEHNR and CDR2 FQNEAQ (reference sequence). The length of the CDR3 is 18 residues. Trimming stripped 5 bases from V and 0 bases from J, with 22 bases between. The CDR3 reads CASSPGILGRGMNTEAFF. CDR3 coding DNA: TGTGCCAGCAGCCCTGGTATACTGGGCAGGGGTATGAACACTGAAGCTTTCTTT.

The chain couples TRBV10-2 to TRBJ2-5; 7 bases map to TRBD2. Germline lookup yields CDR1 WSHSY and CDR2 SAAADI. The V gene end was trimmed by 0 bases and the J gene end by 5 bases; junction bases not matched to a gene: 15. This CDR3 is built from 18 residues. In nucleotides, the CDR3 is TGCGCCAGCAGTGAGTCTCGGTCCGGGGGAGGGCCGTGGGAGACCCAGTACTTC. Amino acid sequence: CASSESRSGGGPWETQYF.

The chain carries TRBV5-1 and TRBJ2-7; D gene ambiguous. The CDR3 extends over 14 amino acids. Germline V gene lookup returns CDR1 SGHRS and CDR2 YFSETQ. V lost 0 bases to trimming and J lost 0 bases, with 7 bases between them. CDR3 amino acids: CASSLGAPSYEQYF. The CDR3 nucleotides are TGCGCCAGCAGCTTGGGGGCCCCCTCCTACGAGCAGTACTTC.

V gene TRBV18 combines with J gene TRBJ2-3; the D is unclear. CDR1 is KGHSH and CDR2 is LQKENI in the germline V gene. The CDR3 loop spans 13 amino acids. The germline V and J ends were trimmed by 8 bases and 6 bases, with 15 bases remaining between them. The CDR3 bases are TGTGCCAGCACCCCTACCCCGGGTGATACGCAGTATTTT. This sequence encodes CASTPTPGDTQYF.

The chain carries TRBV6-1 and TRBJ2-3; tentative D call: TRBD1 (6 bases). This CDR3 has 15 amino acids. Germline CDR1 reads MNHNS; CDR2 reads SASEGT. Trimming took 0 bases from V and 4 from J, leaving 11 bases between them. CDR3 nucleotides: TGTGCCAGCAGTGAAGCGCTACAGGGTGCAGATACGCAGTATTTT. It specifies CASSEALQGADTQYF.